This T cell receptor beta chain was obtained from a study of blood T cell repertoires in COVID-19. About the research overall: Samples came from the United States, Italy and Spain, spanning acute and convalescent COVID-19. PBMCs, B-cell-depleted T cells, or T cells were the source of the cDNA or gDNA that made up the material.

In its sample, this clone was seen once. Germline CDR1 reads SGHVS; CDR2 reads FQNEAQ. The CDR3 length is 18 residues. With V trimmed by 5 bases and J by 2 bases, 9 bases remained unmatched. As originally analysed: Amplified reference gene primers provided the basis for estimating nucleated cell counts. The data were produced by immunoSEQ multiplex PCR, yet TCRdb's version contains in-frame clones alone and is incomplete. D and trimming come from the DNA, and the V and J calls and clone size come from that table. The table has around 110,000 clones, about 89% seen once; the top ten hold 3.5% to 4.5%. This TCR derives from a middle-aged man with acute or convalescent COVID-19. The source material was peripheral blood. The chain has TRBV7-8 and TRBJ2-7; 16 positions match TRBD2. CDR3 residues: CASSPGTSGREFTYEQYF. The CDR3 DNA reads TGTGCCAGCAGCCCGGGGACTAGCGGGAGGGAATTTACCTACGAGCAGTACTTC.